The present TCR beta chain was sequenced within a study of T cell responses to AZD1222 COVID-19 vaccine. General observations from the study: The donor group comprised mostly white British people and more females; the analysis possibly underestimated clonal diversity. Regions 160-218 and 743-854 dominated among vaccine-associated CD4 TCRs spanning spike. Only five or six AZD1222 recipients tested seropositive at baseline. The study reported that nearly half of spike-specific TCRs target unmutated variant regions.

Sequencing used immunoSEQ multiplex PCR; TCRdb keeps in-frame clones, though not all of them. The sample yields about 120,000 clones, 90% seen once. This clone was counted between two and nine times. Its target is not known. In germline, CDR1 is MGHRA, CDR2 YSYEKL. CDR3 length equals 15 residues. With V trimmed by 3 bases and J by 0 bases, 2 bases remained unmatched. This TCR came from an adult who received the MenACWY meningococcal vaccine as a control. This rearrangement joins TRBV4-1 to TRBJ2-7, with TRBD1 matching over 10 bases. The sample was peripheral blood, taken 28 days after the second dose of the MenACWY control vaccine. CDR3: CASSHGQGGSYEQYF. DNA for the CDR3: TGCGCCAGCAGCCACGGACAGGGGGGCTCCTACGAGCAGTACTTC.